This T cell receptor beta chain was sequenced for a study of Ad26.COV2.S vaccination and SARS-CoV-2 variants. Study-level information: Donor got 5x10^10 or 1x10^11 viral particles of Ad26.COV2.S. General observations from the study: Reports say spike-specific CD8+ and CD4+ T cell responses covered substantial breadth after vaccination.

This clone occurred once. Its antigen remains unknown. Treatment denoted: over 15 received Ad26.COV2.S at low or high dose, single or two shots; about 5 received placebo; per-sample allocation not given. Sampling took place 63 days after the first vaccine or placebo injection. Donation was by an adult aged 18-55 years who was in Boston. TCRdb keeps only in-frame clones here, not all; method: immunoSEQ multiplex PCR. The sample lists approximately 420,000 clones, roughly nine tenths seen once, with 3.5% in the top ten. The CDR3 is made up of 13 amino acids. The germline V gene encodes CDR1 GTSNPN and CDR2 SVGIG (reference sequence). Deletions cut 0 bases from V and 6 bases from J, with 12 bases between.

The TCR comes from a person aged 18 to 59 who received the Ad26.COV2.S COVID-19 vaccine or a placebo. The specimen comprised peripheral blood, sampled in a trial of Ad26.COV2.S vaccine versus placebo. J is TRBJ2-7 and V is TRBV30, with no clear D. CDR3 in amino acids: CAWSVYNLGEQYF. CDR3 sequence (DNA): TGTGCCTGGAGTGTCTACAACCTGGGCGAGCAGTACTTC.